Below, 10 T cell receptor beta chains from the same sample are listed, as sequenced in a study of blood T cell repertoires in COVID-19. Profiled with immunoSEQ multiplex PCR; TCRdb holds only in-frame clones, not every one. Of approximately 30,000 clones in the sample, approximately 78% are singletons; the top ten hold roughly 7.5%. Sequenced material: peripheral blood. These receptors all stem from a woman aged 55-70 years with acute or convalescent COVID-19.

The chain uses TRBV24-1 and TRBJ1-6, with TRBD1 identical over 10 bases. Germline V gives CDR1 KGHDR, CDR2 SFDVKD. The CDR3 is 14 amino acids. Trimming at V came to 7 bases and at J to 9 bases, leaving 5 bases not matched to a gene. CDR3 amino acids: CATRGTGESSPLHF. The CDR3 bases are TGTGCCACCAGGGGGACAGGGGAGAGTTCACCCCTCCACTTT.

The V call is TRBV10-3, the J call TRBJ2-6; maybe TRBD1 (5 bases). The ends were cut back, 7 bases at V and 0 bases at J, with 13 bases in the middle. The length of the CDR3 is 16 residues. From germline, CDR1 is ENHRY and CDR2 SYGVKD. This chain's CDR3 is CAITGGANSGANVLTF. CDR3 in DNA: TGTGCCATCACAGGTGGGGCGAACTCTGGGGCCAACGTCCTGACTTTC.

The chain recombines TRBV9 with TRBJ2-2; weak D call: TRBD1 (5 bases). Germline V gives CDR1 SGDLS, CDR2 YYNGEE. CDR3 length: 15 amino acids. V was trimmed by 3 bases and J by 0 bases, leaving 9 bases between them. The CDR3 nucleotides read TGTGCCAGCAGCGCCGACAGTACGAACACCGGGGAGCTGTTTTTT. It encodes CASSADSTNTGELFF.

This chain joins TRBV5-6 and TRBJ1-5, with D maybe TRBD1 (5 bases). The V end lost 3 bases, the J end lost 2 bases, and 12 bases lay between the germline ends. Germline-derived CDR1 and CDR2 are SGHDT and YYEEEE. This CDR3 region has 15 residues. Written as DNA, the CDR3 is TGTGCCAGCAGCTCCTGGGGCCGCGGCAATCAGCCCCAGCATTTT. This codes for CASSSWGRGNQPQHF.

The chain recombines TRBV4-1 with TRBJ2-3; TRBD2 matches at 11 bases. The V gene end was trimmed by 4 bases and the J gene end by 2 bases; junction bases not matched to a gene: 11. CDR1 and CDR2 (germline): MGHRA, YSYEKL. CDR3 length: 18 residues. This chain's CDR3 is CASSLIDLAGGLTDTQYF. In DNA, the CDR3 is TGCGCCAGCAGCCTCATCGATCTAGCGGGGGGCCTCACAGATACGCAGTATTTT.

This chain uses TRBV7-2 with TRBJ1-5; no reliable D call. CDR1 and CDR2 from the germline V gene are SGHTA and FQGNSA. Trimming stripped 3 bases from V and 3 bases from J, with 6 bases between. The CDR3 runs to 13 residues. Written as DNA, the CDR3 is TGTGCCAGCAGCTTCCGGGACAATCAGCCCCAGCATTTT. It encodes CASSFRDNQPQHF. Using reference TRBV7-2 and TRBJ1-5 for the parts outside the CDR3, the full variable domain is GAGVSQSPSNKVTEKGKDVELRCDPISGHTALYWYRQSLGQGLEFLIYFQGNSAPDKSGLPSDRFSAERTGGSVSTLTIQRTQQEDSAVYLCASSFRDNQPQHFGDGTRLSIL.

The rearrangement links TRBV9 to TRBJ1-1; 7 bases fit TRBD1. Germline trimming cut 4 bases from V and 8 bases from J; bases unmatched to any gene: 5. The CDR3 runs to 12 residues. From germline, CDR1 is SGDLS and CDR2 YYNGEE. CDR3 coding DNA: TGTGCCAGCAGCCGGGACAGCGGGGAAGCTTTCTTT. As protein: CASSRDSGEAFF.

Only a few counts were recorded for this clone. The rearrangement uses TRBV10-2 and TRBJ2-7; maybe TRBD2 (5 bases). The CDR3 spans 13 residues. Germline V gene sequence: CDR1 WSHSY, CDR2 SAAADI. Trimming removed 7 bases from V and 3 bases from J, with 13 bases in between. CDR3 loop: CASISGINYEQYF. Here the CDR3 DNA reads TGCGCCAGCATATCGGGGATCAACTACGAGCAGTACTTC.

This chain uses TRBV5-1 with TRBJ1-1; D ambiguous. The CDR3 has 16 residues. V was pared by 4 bases and J by 1 base, with 17 bases between. Germline assignment: CDR1 SGHRS and CDR2 YFSETQ. The DNA of the CDR3 is TGCGCCAGCAGCCCACCCCAGGTAACTTCGAACACTGAAGCTTTCTTT. Protein product: CASSPPQVTSNTEAFF.

The table lists this clone with a count of one. V gene TRBV6-5 combines with J gene TRBJ2-1; TRBD1 aligns across 9 bases. The CDR3 runs 14 residues. Losses at the gene ends were 6 bases for V and 3 bases for J; bases not matched to a gene: 3. Germline V lookup: CDR1 MNHEY, CDR2 SVGAGI. The CDR3: CASRDRGRYNEQFF. CDR3 nucleotide sequence: TGTGCCAGCAGGGACAGGGGCCGCTACAATGAGCAGTTCTTC.